This TCR beta chain was recovered during a study of identifying expanded T cells in peripheral blood. Healthy donors had no documented immune events, such as infections, while sampled. Produced via immunoSEQ multiplex PCR; TCRdb's table is partial and in-frame only. The sample lists 50,000 to 60,000 clones; approximately 86% were seen once. V lost 0 bases to trimming and J lost 10 bases; unmatched junction nucleotides: 6. In germline, CDR1 is GTSNPN, CDR2 SVGIG (reference sequence). The CDR3 runs 14 residues. This chain joins TRBV30 and TRBJ2-1; 10 nucleotides match TRBD2. This clonotype was sampled from a person between 18 and 69 years old in good health. Material: blood. The CDR3 bases are TGTGCCTGGAGTGTAGGTACTAGCGGGGTCGAGCAGTTCTTC. Protein sequence: CAWSVGTSGVEQFF. Using reference TRBV30 and TRBJ2-1 for the parts outside the CDR3, the full variable domain is SQTIHQWPATLVQPVGSPLSLECTVEGTSNPNLYWYRQAAGRGLQLLFYSVGIGQISSEVPQNLSASRPQDRQFILSSKKLLLSDSGFYLCAWSVGTSGVEQFFGPGTRLTVL.